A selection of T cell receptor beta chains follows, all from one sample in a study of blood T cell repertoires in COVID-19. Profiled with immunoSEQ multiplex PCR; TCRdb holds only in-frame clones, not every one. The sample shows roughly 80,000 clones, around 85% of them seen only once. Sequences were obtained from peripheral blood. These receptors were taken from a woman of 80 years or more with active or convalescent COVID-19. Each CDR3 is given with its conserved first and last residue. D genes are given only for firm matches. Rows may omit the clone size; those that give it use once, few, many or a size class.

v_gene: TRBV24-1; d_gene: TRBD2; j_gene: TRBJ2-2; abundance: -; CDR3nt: TGTGCCACCAGTGATGACACCGGGACTAGCGGGCCTGTGGGGAACACCGGGGAGCTGTTTTTT; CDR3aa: CATSDDTGTSGPVGNTGELFF
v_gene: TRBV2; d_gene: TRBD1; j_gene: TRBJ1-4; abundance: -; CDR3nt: TGTGCCAGCAGTGAGACAGGGATATTGTTTTTT; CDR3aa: CASSETGILFF
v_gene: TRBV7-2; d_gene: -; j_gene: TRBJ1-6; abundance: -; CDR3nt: TGTGCCAGCAGCTTAGGACAGTTTAATTCACCCCTCCACTTT; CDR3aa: CASSLGQFNSPLHF
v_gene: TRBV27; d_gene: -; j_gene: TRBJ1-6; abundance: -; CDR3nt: TGTGCCAGCAGTTTGCCAGGAGGGGCACCCCTCCACTTT; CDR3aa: CASSLPGGAPLHF
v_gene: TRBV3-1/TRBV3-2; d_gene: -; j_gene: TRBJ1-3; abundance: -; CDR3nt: TGTGCCAGCAGCCATTCGGGAACTACAAACACCATATATTTT; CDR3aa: CASSHSGTTNTIYF
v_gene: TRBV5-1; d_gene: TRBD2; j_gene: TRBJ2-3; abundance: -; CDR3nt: TGCGCCAGCAGCTTCTCGACTAGCGGGGGAATAGATACGCAGTATTTT; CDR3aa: CASSFSTSGGIDTQYF
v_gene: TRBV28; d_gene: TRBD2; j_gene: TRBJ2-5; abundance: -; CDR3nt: TGTGCCAGCAGTTCTTTGGGGGAGGGCCAAGAGACCCAGTACTTC; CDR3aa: CASSSLGEGQETQYF
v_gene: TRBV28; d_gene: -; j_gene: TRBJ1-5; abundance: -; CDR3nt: TGTGCCAGCTCGAGGCTTCAGCCCCAGCATTTT; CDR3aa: CASSRLQPQHF
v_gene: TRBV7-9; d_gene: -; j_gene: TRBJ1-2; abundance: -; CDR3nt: TGTGCCAGCAGCCTCGCCCCGGATGGCTACACCTTC; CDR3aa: CASSLAPDGYTF
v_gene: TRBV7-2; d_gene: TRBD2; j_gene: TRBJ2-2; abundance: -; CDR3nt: TGTGCCAGCAGACAAAGCGGGGGGTCCACCGGGGAGCTGTTTTTT; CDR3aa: CASRQSGGSTGELFF
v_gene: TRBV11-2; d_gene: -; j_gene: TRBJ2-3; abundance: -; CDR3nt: TGTGCCAGCAGCTTACTTTTGACAGCCACAGATACGCAGTATTTT; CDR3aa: CASSLLLTATDTQYF
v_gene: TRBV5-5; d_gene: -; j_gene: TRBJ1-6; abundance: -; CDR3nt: TGTGCCAGCACCAACCTTGAGGGTCAAAATTCACCCCTCCACTTT; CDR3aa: CASTNLEGQNSPLHF
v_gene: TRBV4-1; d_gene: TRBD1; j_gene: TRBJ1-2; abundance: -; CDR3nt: TGCGCCAGCAGGCGGGACAGCAACTATGGCTACACCTTC; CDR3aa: CASRRDSNYGYTF
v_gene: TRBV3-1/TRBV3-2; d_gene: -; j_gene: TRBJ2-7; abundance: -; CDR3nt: TGTGCCAGCAGCCCCACTGGAGGGCCTTACGAGCAGTACTTC; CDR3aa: CASSPTGGPYEQYF
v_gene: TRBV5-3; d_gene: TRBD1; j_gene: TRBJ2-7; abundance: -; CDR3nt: TGTGCCAGAAGCCAAGGGACAGCCGCCACCTACGAGCAGTACTTC; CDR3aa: CARSQGTAATYEQYF
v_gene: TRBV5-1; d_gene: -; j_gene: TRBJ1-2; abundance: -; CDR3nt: TGCGCCAGCAGCTTGGCCACGGGGGGCTTTAACTATGGCTACACCTTC; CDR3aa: CASSLATGGFNYGYTF
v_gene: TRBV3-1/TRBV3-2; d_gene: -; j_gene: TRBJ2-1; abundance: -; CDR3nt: TGTGCCAGCAAAGGGGGCTACAATGAGCAGTTCTTC; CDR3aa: CASKGGYNEQFF
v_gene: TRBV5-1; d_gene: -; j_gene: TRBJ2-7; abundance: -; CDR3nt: TGCGCCAGCAGCTTCGGCCGGGGAAGGTCCTACGAGCAGTACTTC; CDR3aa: CASSFGRGRSYEQYF
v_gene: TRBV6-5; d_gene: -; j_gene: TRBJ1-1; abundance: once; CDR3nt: TGTGCCAGCAGTTACTGGGGCCGCTTCGCTGAAGCTTTCTTT; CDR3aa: CASSYWGRFAEAFF
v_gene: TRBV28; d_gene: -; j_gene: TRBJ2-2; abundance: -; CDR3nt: TGTGCCACCGGACAGAACACCGGGGAGCTGTTTTTT; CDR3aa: CATGQNTGELFF
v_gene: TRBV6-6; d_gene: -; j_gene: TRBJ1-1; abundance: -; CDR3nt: TGTGCCAGCAGTTACCGACCTGGACAGCTAGACACTGAAGCTTTCTTT; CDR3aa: CASSYRPGQLDTEAFF
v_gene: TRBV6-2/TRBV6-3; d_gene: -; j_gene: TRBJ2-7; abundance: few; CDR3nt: TGTGCCAGCAGTCCGACACTTTCCTACGAGCAGTACTTC; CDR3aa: CASSPTLSYEQYF
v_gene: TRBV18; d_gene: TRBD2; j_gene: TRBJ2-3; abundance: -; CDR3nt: TGTGCCAGCTCACCGGGGACTAGCGGGAGCACAGATACGCAGTATTTT; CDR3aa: CASSPGTSGSTDTQYF
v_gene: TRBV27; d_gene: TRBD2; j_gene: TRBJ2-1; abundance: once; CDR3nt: TGTGCCAGCAGTTTTCTAGCGGGAGGCCCCCCCTACAATAGTGAGCAGTTCTTC; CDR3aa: CASSFLAGGPPYNSEQFF
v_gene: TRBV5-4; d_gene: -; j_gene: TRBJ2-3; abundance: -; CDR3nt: TGTGCCAGCAGCTTGGCTAGCGGCACAGATACGCAGTATTTT; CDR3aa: CASSLASGTDTQYF
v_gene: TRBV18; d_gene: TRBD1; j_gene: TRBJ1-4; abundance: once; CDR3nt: TGTGCCAGCTCGCCGGGACAGGGGGAAAAACTGTTTTTT; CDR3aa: CASSPGQGEKLFF
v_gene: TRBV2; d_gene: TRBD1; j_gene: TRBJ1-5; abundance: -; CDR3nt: TGTGCCAGCAGTGATTACCGGACAGGGACCCCCCAGCATTTT; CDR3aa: CASSDYRTGTPQHF
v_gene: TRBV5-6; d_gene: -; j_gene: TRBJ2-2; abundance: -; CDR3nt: TGTGCCAGCAGCCCCCAACTAGCTACCGGGGAGCTGTTTTTT; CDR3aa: CASSPQLATGELFF
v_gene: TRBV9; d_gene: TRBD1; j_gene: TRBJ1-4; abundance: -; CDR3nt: TGTGCCAGCAGCGCGAGGACAGGATTTGGGGAAAAACTGTTTTTT; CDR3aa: CASSARTGFGEKLFF
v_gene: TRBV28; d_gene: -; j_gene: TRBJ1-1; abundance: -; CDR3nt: TGTGCCAGCAGTTTATGGCAGATCACTGAAGCTTTCTTT; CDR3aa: CASSLWQITEAFF
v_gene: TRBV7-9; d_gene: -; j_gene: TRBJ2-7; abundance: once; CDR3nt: TGTGCCAGCAGCTTGAGTGCGTCGAGGGTTCCTTACGAGCAGTACTTC; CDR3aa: CASSLSASRVPYEQYF
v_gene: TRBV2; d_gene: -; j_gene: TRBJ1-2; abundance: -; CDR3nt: TGTGCCAGCAGTCCCCAGGGAGGGGATGGCTACACCTTC; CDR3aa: CASSPQGGDGYTF
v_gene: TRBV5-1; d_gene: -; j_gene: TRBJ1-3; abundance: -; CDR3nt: TGCGCCAGCAGCTTGGATCGTATCTCTGGAAACACCATATATTTT; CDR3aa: CASSLDRISGNTIYF
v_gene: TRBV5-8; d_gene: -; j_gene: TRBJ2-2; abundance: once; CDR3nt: TGTGCCAGCAGCTTCATCCAGGGCTCCCCCGGGGAGCTGTTTTTT; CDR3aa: CASSFIQGSPGELFF
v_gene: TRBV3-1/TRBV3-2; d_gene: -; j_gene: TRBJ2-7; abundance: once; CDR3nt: TGTGCCAGCAGCCAAGGTCGACAGCCCTCCTACGAGCAGTACTTC; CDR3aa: CASSQGRQPSYEQYF
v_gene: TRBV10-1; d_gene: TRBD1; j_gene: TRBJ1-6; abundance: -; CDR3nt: TGCGCCTCGTCGGACAGGGCCAATTCACCCCTCCACTTT; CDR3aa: CASSDRANSPLHF
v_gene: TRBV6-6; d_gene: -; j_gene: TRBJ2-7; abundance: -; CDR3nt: TGTGCCAGCAGTTATTCAGGAAGCTCCTACGAGCAGTACTTC; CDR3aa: CASSYSGSSYEQYF
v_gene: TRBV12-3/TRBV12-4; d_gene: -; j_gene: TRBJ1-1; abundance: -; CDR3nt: TGTGCCAGCCGGGGGACTCAGAACACTGAAGCTTTCTTT; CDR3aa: CASRGTQNTEAFF
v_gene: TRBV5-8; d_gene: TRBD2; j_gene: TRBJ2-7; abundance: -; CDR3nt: TGTGCCAGCAGCCTGTCGGGGGGTTCCTACGAGCAGTACTTC; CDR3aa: CASSLSGGSYEQYF
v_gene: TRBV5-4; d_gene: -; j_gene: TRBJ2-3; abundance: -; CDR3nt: TGTGCCAGCAGCCAGACGGGGGTCAGCACAGATACGCAGTATTTT; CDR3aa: CASSQTGVSTDTQYF
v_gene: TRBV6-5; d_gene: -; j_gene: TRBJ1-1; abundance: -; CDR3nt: TGTGCCAGCAGAAAAGAGGTCGTTAACACTGAAGCTTTCTTT; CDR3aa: CASRKEVVNTEAFF
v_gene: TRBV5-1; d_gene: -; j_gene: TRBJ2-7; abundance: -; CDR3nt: TGCGCCAGCAGCCCCGGGACTGGATGGAACGAGCAGTACTTC; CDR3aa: CASSPGTGWNEQYF
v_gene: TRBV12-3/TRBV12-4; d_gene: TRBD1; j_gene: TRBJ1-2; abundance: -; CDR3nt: TGTGCCAGCAGGACAGGGGCGGTGGGGGGCTACACCTTC; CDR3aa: CASRTGAVGGYTF
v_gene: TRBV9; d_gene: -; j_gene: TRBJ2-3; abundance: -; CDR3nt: TGTGCCAGCAGTCCTCACTGGGAGTCCGATACGCAGTATTTT; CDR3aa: CASSPHWESDTQYF
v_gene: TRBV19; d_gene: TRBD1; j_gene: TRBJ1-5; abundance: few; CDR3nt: TGTGCCAGTAGCCGAGGGCGACAGGGTCATCAGCCCCAGCATTTT; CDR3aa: CASSRGRQGHQPQHF
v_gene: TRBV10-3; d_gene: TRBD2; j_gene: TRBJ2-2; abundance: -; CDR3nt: TGTGCCATCAGTGGACTAGCGGGAGAAATCGGGGAGCTGTTTTTT; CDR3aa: CAISGLAGEIGELFF
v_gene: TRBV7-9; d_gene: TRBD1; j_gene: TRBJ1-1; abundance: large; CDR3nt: TGTGCCAGCAGCTTCCAGGGACAGAGCGTCACTGAAGCTTTCTTT; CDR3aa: CASSFQGQSVTEAFF
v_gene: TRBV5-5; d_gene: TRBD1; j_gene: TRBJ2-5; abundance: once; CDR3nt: TGTGCCAGCAGCTCTCAACCAGGGGGCCGAGAGACCCAGTACTTC; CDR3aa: CASSSQPGGRETQYF
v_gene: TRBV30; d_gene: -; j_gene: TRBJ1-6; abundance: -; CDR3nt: TGTGCCTGGAGTGTACCGGGGAGCTCCTATAATTCACCCCTCCACTTT; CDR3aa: CAWSVPGSSYNSPLHF
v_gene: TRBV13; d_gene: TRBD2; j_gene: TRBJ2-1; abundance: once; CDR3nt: TGTGCCAGCAGCCGTACGGGAGGAGGTTGGAATGAGCAGTTCTTC; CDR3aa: CASSRTGGGWNEQFF
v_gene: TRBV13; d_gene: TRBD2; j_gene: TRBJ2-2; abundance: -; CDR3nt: TGTGCCACCACTAGCGGGAGAAACACCGGGGAGCTGTTTTTT; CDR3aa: CATTSGRNTGELFF
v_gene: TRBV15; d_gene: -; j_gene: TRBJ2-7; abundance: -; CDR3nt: TGTGCCACCAGCAGAGGCGGGAAATACGAGCAGTACTTC; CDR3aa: CATSRGGKYEQYF